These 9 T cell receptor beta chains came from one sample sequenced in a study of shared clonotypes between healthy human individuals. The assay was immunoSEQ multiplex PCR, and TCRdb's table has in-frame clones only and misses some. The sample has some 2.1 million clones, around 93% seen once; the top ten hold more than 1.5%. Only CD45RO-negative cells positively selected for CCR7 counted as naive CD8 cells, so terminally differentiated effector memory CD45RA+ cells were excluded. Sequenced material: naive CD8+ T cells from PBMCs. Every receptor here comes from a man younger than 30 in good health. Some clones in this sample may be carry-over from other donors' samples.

The CDR3 DNA is TGTGCCAGCAGTAGTATTACAAATCTTGCAACTAATGAAAAACTGTTTTTT. This sequence encodes CASSSITNLATNEKLFF. The chain is built from TRBV2 and TRBJ1-4, with unresolved D. Looked up from germline, CDR1 is SNHLY and CDR2 is FYNNEI. CDR3 length: 17 residues. Trimming stripped 5 bases from V and 0 bases from J, with 16 bases between. Full variable domain (missing parts from reference TRBV2 and TRBJ1-4): EPEVTQTPSHQVTQMGQEVILRCVPISNHLYFYWYRQILGQKVEFLVSFYNNEISEKSEIFDDQFSVERPDGSNFTLKIRSTKLEDSAMYFCASSSITNLATNEKLFFGSGTQLSVL.

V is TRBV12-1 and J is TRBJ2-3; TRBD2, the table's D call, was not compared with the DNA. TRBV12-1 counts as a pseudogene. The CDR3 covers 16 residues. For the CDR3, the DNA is TGTGCCAGCAGCCCCGGGGTGCGACTCTTCACAGATACGCAGTATTTT. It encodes CASSPGVRLFTDTQYF.

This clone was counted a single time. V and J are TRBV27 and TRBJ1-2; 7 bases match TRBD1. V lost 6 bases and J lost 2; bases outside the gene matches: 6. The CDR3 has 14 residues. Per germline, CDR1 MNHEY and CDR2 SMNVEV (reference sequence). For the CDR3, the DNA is TGTGCCAGCAGCGGACAGGCGTCCAACTATGGCTACACCTTC. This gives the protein CASSGQASNYGYTF.

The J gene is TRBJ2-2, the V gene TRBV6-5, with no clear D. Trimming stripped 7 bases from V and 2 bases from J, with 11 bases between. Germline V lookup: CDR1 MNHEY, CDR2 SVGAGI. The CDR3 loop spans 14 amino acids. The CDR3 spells CASTAALNTGELFF. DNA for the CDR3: TGTGCCAGCACCGCGGCCCTAAACACCGGGGAGCTGTTTTTT.

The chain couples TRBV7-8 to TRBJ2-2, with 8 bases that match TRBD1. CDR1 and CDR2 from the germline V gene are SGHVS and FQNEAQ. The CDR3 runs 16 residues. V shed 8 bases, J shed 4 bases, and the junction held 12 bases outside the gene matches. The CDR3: CASSRSGQGPTGELFF. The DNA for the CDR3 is TGTGCCAGCTCTAGGTCCGGACAGGGTCCCACCGGGGAGCTGTTTTTT.

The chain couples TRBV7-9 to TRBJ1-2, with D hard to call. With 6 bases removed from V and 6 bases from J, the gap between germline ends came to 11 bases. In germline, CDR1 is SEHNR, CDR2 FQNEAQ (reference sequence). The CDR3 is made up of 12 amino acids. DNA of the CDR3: TGTGCCAGCAGGCCATTGGAAGATGGCTACACCTTC. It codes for CASRPLEDGYTF.

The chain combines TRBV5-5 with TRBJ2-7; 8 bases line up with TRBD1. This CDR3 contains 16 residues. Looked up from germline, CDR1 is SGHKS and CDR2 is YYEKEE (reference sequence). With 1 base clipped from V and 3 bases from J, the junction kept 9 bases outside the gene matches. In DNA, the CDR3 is TGTGCCAGCAGCTTGCCAGGACAGGGCTCGATCTACGAGCAGTACTTC. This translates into CASSLPGQGSIYEQYF.

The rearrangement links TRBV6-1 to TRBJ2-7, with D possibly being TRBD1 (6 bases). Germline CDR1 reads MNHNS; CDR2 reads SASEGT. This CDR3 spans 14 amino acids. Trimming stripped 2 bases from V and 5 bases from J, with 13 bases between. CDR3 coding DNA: TGTGCCAGCAGTGAATGGGCAGGGGCTAACGAGCAGTACTTC. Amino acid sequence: CASSEWAGANEQYF.

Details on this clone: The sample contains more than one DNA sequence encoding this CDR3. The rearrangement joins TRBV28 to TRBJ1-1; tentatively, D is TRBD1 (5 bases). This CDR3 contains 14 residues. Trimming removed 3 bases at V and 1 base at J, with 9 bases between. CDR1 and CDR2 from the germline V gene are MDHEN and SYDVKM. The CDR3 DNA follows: TGTGCCAGCAGTTTCGGGACGTCGAACACTGAAGCTTTCTTT. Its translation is CASSFGTSNTEAFF.